These T cell receptor beta chains were read from a single sample in a study of shared clonotypes between healthy human individuals. TCRdb's copy holds only in-frame clones and misses some; the assay was immunoSEQ multiplex PCR. The sample has about 2 million clones; less than 95% are singletons. Input material: naive CD8+ T cells sorted from blood. These receptors were taken from a young man in good health. Each CDR3 is given with its conserved first and last residue. A D gene is named only where the DNA matches it firmly. Where a row states a size, it is once, few, many or the class of an expanded clone; other rows omit it.

.	TRBD1	TRBJ2-3	TRBV10-1	TGCGCCAGCAGTGAAACAGGGGGGCCGGCAGATACGCAGTATTTT	CASSETGGPADTQYF
.	TRBD2	TRBJ2-1	TRBV6-1	TGTGCCAGCAGCGACCTCGGGGGGGCCCACAACGAGCAGTTCTTC	CASSDLGGAHNEQFF
.	TRBD2	TRBJ2-7	TRBV6-5	TGTGCCAGCAGTGCAGGACTAGGGGCCTACGAGCAGTACTTC	CASSAGLGAYEQYF
once	TRBD2	TRBJ2-7	TRBV5-1	TGCGCCAGCAGCTTGGCGGCGGGGGGTCCTTACGAGCAGTACTTC	CASSLAAGGPYEQYF
.	TRBD2	TRBJ2-2	TRBV4-3	TGCGCCAGCAGCTCGGGACTAGCGAACACCGGGGAGCTGTTTTTT	CASSSGLANTGELFF
.	TRBD1	TRBJ2-4	TRBV2	TGTGCCACTTTGGCGACAGGGCCTAACAACATTCAGTACTTC	CATLATGPNNIQYF
.	.	TRBJ2-7	TRBV10-1	TGCGCCAGCAGCGAATACTCCTACGAGCAGTACTTC	CASSEYSYEQYF
.	.	TRBJ1-6	TRBV27	TGTGCCAGCAGTAATAGGTGGGATTCACCCCTCCACTTT	CASSNRWDSPLHF
once	TRBD1	TRBJ1-6	TRBV5-8	TGTGCCAGCAGCGTATGGGACAGCCACCTCCACTTT	CASSVWDSHLHF
.	.	TRBJ2-1	TRBV6-5	TGTGCCAGCAGATCACGGGACTCTTCCTACAATGAGCAGTTCTTC	CASRSRDSSYNEQFF
.	.	TRBJ1-1	TRBV29-1	TGCAGCGTTGAATGGGGGGATGGTGCTTTCTTT	CSVEWGDGAFF
.	.	TRBJ2-3	TRBV7-9	TGTGCCAGCAGCTTAGCTTCTGGCCATTCTAGCACAGATACGCAGTATTTT	CASSLASGHSSTDTQYF
.	TRBD1	TRBJ1-1	TRBV7-6	TGTGCCAGCAGCAGGGACAGGGTGGAGGAAGCTTTCTTT	CASSRDRVEEAFF
.	.	TRBJ2-1	TRBV29-1	TGCAGCGTTGAAGATTTGAGGACTTACTACAATGAGCAGTTCTTC	CSVEDLRTYYNEQFF
.	.	TRBJ1-1	TRBV11-3	TGTGCCAGCAGCTTAGTTAATGGGGCGCGGAGGACTGAAGCTTTCTTT	CASSLVNGARRTEAFF
once	TRBD2	TRBJ2-1	TRBV2	TGTGCCAGCAGTGATGGACTAGCGGGTCCTAATGAGCAGTTCTTC	CASSDGLAGPNEQFF
.	.	TRBJ1-3	TRBV4-1	TGCGCCAGCAGCCAAGAAAACGGCTCTGGAAACACCATATATTTT	CASSQENGSGNTIYF
.	.	TRBJ2-5	TRBV5-1	TGCGCCAGCAGAGTGGGGGACACCTCTTGGGAGACCCAGTACTTC	CASRVGDTSWETQYF
few	.	TRBJ2-7	TRBV2	TGTGCCAGCAGTGAAGGTCGGGGTTCCTACGAGCAGTACTTC	CASSEGRGSYEQYF
.	.	TRBJ2-7	TRBV5-8	TGTGCCAGCAGCTTGGCCTTCGGGCCTGGGGACGAGCAGTACTTC	CASSLAFGPGDEQYF
.	TRBD1	TRBJ2-7	TRBV13	TGTGCCAGCAGCCTGAGGGACAGACTCTACGAGCAGTACTTC	CASSLRDRLYEQYF
.	.	TRBJ2-1	TRBV5-1	TGCGCCAGCAGCCATCAAAGTGGATACAATGAGCAGTTCTTC	CASSHQSGYNEQFF
.	TRBD2	TRBJ2-3	TRBV2	TGTGCCAGCAATGGAGTAGCGGGCCACGCAGATACGCAGTATTTT	CASNGVAGHADTQYF
.	.	TRBJ1-2	TRBV6-5	TGTGCCAGCAGGCCCAGGACGGCGAACTATGGCTACACCTTC	CASRPRTANYGYTF
.	.	TRBJ1-6	TRBV15	TGTGCCACCAGCAGAGGAGGGTTGTCTTCACCCCTCCACTTT	CATSRGGLSSPLHF
.	.	TRBJ1-5	TRBV28	TGTGCCAGCACCTTCGTGGGGCTCAATCAGCCCCAGCATTTT	CASTFVGLNQPQHF
.	TRBD1	TRBJ2-7	TRBV14	TGTGCCAGCAGCCCCCGGGCCGGTACAGGGGTCTACGAGCAGTACTTC	CASSPRAGTGVYEQYF
.	.	TRBJ1-1	TRBV28	TGTGCCAGCAGTTTTACCCGGCGCACTGAAGCTTTCTTT	CASSFTRRTEAFF
once	.	TRBJ2-7	TRBV28	TGTGCCAGCAGTTTACGGGTCGGGACTGACAGCTCCTACGAGCAGTACTTC	CASSLRVGTDSSYEQYF
.	.	TRBJ2-7	TRBV19	TGTGCCAGTAGCGGCGGACAGCTGACCGAGCAGTACTTC	CASSGGQLTEQYF
.	.	TRBJ2-1	TRBV25-1	TGTGCCAGCAGATCGCGTCAGGGCTCCTACAATGAGCAGTTCTTC	CASRSRQGSYNEQFF
once	.	TRBJ2-7	TRBV4-3	TGCGCCAGCAGCCAAGATTTAGGGGGCTACGAGCAGTACTTC	CASSQDLGGYEQYF